These T cell receptor beta chains were read from a single sample in a study of CXCR3-negative and CXCR3-positive naive CD8 T cells. TCRdb re-called the 5' RACE reads and shows each CDR3 protein once, DNA omitted. This listing includes fewer than 90,000 distinct CDR3 sequences. The material sequenced was naive CXCR3- CD8+ T cells from blood. The source is a human donor in good health. Some clones in this sample may be carry-over from other donors' samples. Each CDR3 is given with its conserved first and last residue.

V gene: TRBV29-1
J gene: TRBJ2-3
CDR3 protein: CSASGTSGRGTTDTQYF

V gene: TRBV5-6
J gene: TRBJ1-2
CDR3 protein: CYRQRKHYGYTF

V gene: TRBV11-3
J gene: TRBJ2-7
CDR3 protein: CASSPEEGPGDYEQYF

V gene: TRBV3-1
J gene: TRBJ2-7
CDR3 protein: CASSQDRGLPSPHYEQYF

V gene: TRBV5-1
J gene: TRBJ2-2
CDR3 protein: CASSPDLSRANTGELFF

V gene: TRBV2
J gene: TRBJ1-1
CDR3 protein: CASSEGLNTEAFF

V gene: TRBV12-3/TRBV12-4
J gene: TRBJ2-1
CDR3 protein: CASSPGVMGNEQFF

V gene: TRBV29-1
J gene: TRBJ2-7
CDR3 protein: CSVVTDRGYEQYF

V gene: TRBV29-1
J gene: TRBJ1-4
CDR3 protein: CSVEYGPGGEKLFF

V gene: TRBV10-3
J gene: TRBJ2-3
CDR3 protein: CAISLTSGTTDTQYF

V gene: TRBV29-1
J gene: TRBJ2-1
CDR3 protein: CSVDGDRDSYNEQFF

V gene: TRBV11-3
J gene: TRBJ2-5
CDR3 protein: CASSPRNQETQYF

V gene: TRBV5-1
J gene: TRBJ2-7
CDR3 protein: CASSSSTGGPSYEQYF

V gene: TRBV6-5
J gene: TRBJ2-1
CDR3 protein: CASSYSSVSYNEQFF

V gene: TRBV23-1
J gene: TRBJ1-6
CDR3 protein: CASSQNRTNSPLHF

V gene: TRBV20-1
J gene: TRBJ2-7
CDR3 protein: CSATSTGVAYEQYF

V gene: TRBV3-1
J gene: TRBJ2-7
CDR3 protein: CASSHRNGPYEQYF

V gene: TRBV21-1
J gene: TRBJ2-5
CDR3 protein: CASSTPDRKRGGDGETQYF

V gene: TRBV27
J gene: TRBJ2-7
CDR3 protein: CASSLTPGVSYEQYF

V gene: TRBV4-1
J gene: TRBJ2-1
CDR3 protein: CASSHDPSSYNEQFF

V gene: TRBV6-2/TRBV6-3
J gene: TRBJ2-7
CDR3 protein: CASSITGGGSYEQYF

V gene: TRBV27
J gene: TRBJ2-1
CDR3 protein: CASSPNGGYEQFF

V gene: TRBV19
J gene: TRBJ2-1
CDR3 protein: CATRTGVNNEQFF

V gene: TRBV5-1
J gene: TRBJ2-4
CDR3 protein: CASSLAWGGAKNIQYF

V gene: TRBV15
J gene: TRBJ2-5
CDR3 protein: CATSNDPLAGGPGETQYF

V gene: TRBV29-1
J gene: TRBJ2-5
CDR3 protein: CGVTGGETQYF

V gene: TRBV7-9
J gene: TRBJ2-3
CDR3 protein: CASSARSRPDTQYF

V gene: TRBV29-1
J gene: TRBJ1-1
CDR3 protein: CSAMPGDHTEAFF

V gene: TRBV28
J gene: TRBJ2-2
CDR3 protein: CASIRDGNTGELFF

V gene: TRBV9
J gene: TRBJ2-3
CDR3 protein: CASSPWTSGDTDTQFF

V gene: TRBV27
J gene: TRBJ2-1
CDR3 protein: CASLGPGAGDEQFF

V gene: TRBV29-1
J gene: TRBJ2-7
CDR3 protein: CSVDQDDSYEQYF

V gene: TRBV15
J gene: TRBJ2-1
CDR3 protein: CATSRDSGVGSYNEQFF

V gene: TRBV24-1
J gene: TRBJ2-5
CDR3 protein: CATSGPSSGQETQYF

V gene: TRBV19
J gene: TRBJ2-1
CDR3 protein: CASSMGDGLDNEQFF

V gene: TRBV5-1
J gene: TRBJ2-1
CDR3 protein: CASSTGTSGVDEQFF

V gene: TRBV6-5
J gene: TRBJ2-1
CDR3 protein: CASRLGGVLNNEQFF